The 4 T cell receptor beta chains presented below share a single source sample, sequenced in a study of shared clonotypes between healthy human individuals. The repertoire was sequenced with immunoSEQ multiplex PCR; TCRdb's copy has only in-frame clones and lacks some. Here the sample spans roughly 2.1 million clones, 93% being singletons. Terminally differentiated effector memory CD45RA+ cells were excluded by CCR7 positive selection of CD45RO-negative cells. The sample consisted of naive CD8+ T cells from PBMCs. These receptors originate from a man between 18 and 35 years old in good health. Some clones in this sample may be carry-over from other donors' samples.

This clone turned up a few times. The V call is TRBV29-1, the J call TRBJ1-1; D is perhaps TRBD1 (5 bases). Trimming removed 7 bases at V and 5 bases at J, with 17 bases between. CDR1 is SQVTM and CDR2 is ANQGSEA in the germline V gene. The CDR3 length is 13 residues. CDR3 bases: TGCAGCGCGCAGGAGGCGGGGGGAACTGAAGCTTTCTTT. It encodes CSAQEAGGTEAFF.

This sequence joins TRBV9 and TRBJ2-5; the D is unclear. This CDR3 region has 15 residues. V gave up 3 bases and J gave up 0 bases, with 12 bases separating them. Germline V gene data show CDR1 as SGDLS and CDR2 as YYNGEE. CDR3: CASSASGRNQETQYF. The CDR3 nucleotides read TGTGCCAGCAGCGCCTCCGGACGGAACCAAGAGACCCAGTACTTC.

This rearrangement joins TRBV7-6 to TRBJ2-1; D is ambiguous. The CDR3 contains 14 residues. Looked up from germline, CDR1 is SGHVS and CDR2 is FNYEAQ. The V end lost 5 bases, the J end lost 5 bases, and 13 bases lay between the germline ends. This chain's CDR3 is CASSTTAEHNEQFF. CDR3 nucleotides: TGTGCCAGCAGCACCACCGCGGAACACAATGAGCAGTTCTTC.

The chain has TRBV6-5 and TRBJ1-5; D not resolved. The CDR3 consists of 15 residues. V was clipped by 4 bases and J by 0 bases, with 10 bases between them. CDR1 MNHEY and CDR2 SVGAGI come from the germline V gene. The CDR3 region is CASSSRTNSNQPQHF. The CDR3 nucleotides are TGTGCCAGCAGTTCCAGGACTAATAGCAATCAGCCCCAGCATTTT.